These T cell receptor beta chains were read from a single sample in a study of T cell responses to AZD1222 COVID-19 vaccine. The assay was immunoSEQ multiplex PCR, and TCRdb's table has in-frame clones only and misses some. Of about 140,000 clones detected, around 90% appear once; the ten largest clones hold over 1.5%. The specimen was peripheral blood, collected on day 0 of AZD1222 vaccination. All receptors come from an adult in good health. The CDR3 runs from the conserved cysteine through the conserved F or W. D genes are given only for firm matches.

D | length | J | V | CDR3
- | 14 | TRBJ1-3 | TRBV9 | CASSADYSGNTIYF
TRBD2 | 15 | TRBJ2-1 | TRBV7-6 | CASSWGLAGEDEQFF
- | 14 | TRBJ2-2 | TRBV7-2 | CASSLARDTGELFF
TRBD1 | 14 | TRBJ2-3 | TRBV10-3 | CAIRDKRTGGAQYF
TRBD2 | 16 | TRBJ2-3 | TRBV5-1 | CASSPGVAGATDTQYF
- | 13 | TRBJ2-7 | TRBV5-1 | CASSLNRVHEQYF
- | 11 | TRBJ2-5 | TRBV11-2 | CASSLGETQYF
TRBD1 | 18 | TRBJ2-1 | TRBV27 | CASSLSLLQGAVKAEQFF
- | 16 | TRBJ1-2 | TRBV19 | CASSVRAGTLNYGYTF
TRBD1 | 15 | TRBJ1-1 | TRBV9 | CASSVGPGTGDQAFF
- | 15 | TRBJ2-3 | TRBV24-1 | CATSAIGGPTDTQYF
- | 15 | TRBJ2-1 | TRBV19 | CATRGSGRGRNEQFF
TRBD2 | 19 | TRBJ2-3 | TRBV14 | CASSQDLREIGPGTDTQYF
- | 16 | TRBJ2-2 | TRBV9 | CASSAKGGGSTGELFF
TRBD2 | 14 | TRBJ2-5 | TRBV5-8 | CASSRDYGEETQYF
- | 14 | TRBJ1-4 | TRBV10-3 | CAISEGSFREKLFF
- | 15 | TRBJ2-1 | TRBV11-1 | CASGLTSRSYNEQFF
- | 13 | TRBJ1-1 | TRBV11-3 | CASSFGQATEAFF
- | 15 | TRBJ2-7 | TRBV5-3 | CARSPTGPETYEQYF
TRBD2 | 14 | TRBJ2-1 | TRBV12-5 | CASGFGLAGNEQFF
TRBD2 | 13 | TRBJ2-1 | TRBV5-4 | CASSPWTSSEQFF
TRBD1 | 18 | TRBJ1-2 | TRBV5-3 | CARSLGRTGPSPNSGYTF
- | 15 | TRBJ2-2 | TRBV7-3 | CASSSATPGTGELFF
TRBD1 | 17 | TRBJ2-3 | TRBV27 | CASRVRRGQGTTDTQYF
- | 14 | TRBJ1-5 | TRBV19 | CASGLARDHQPQHF
TRBD2 | 12 | TRBJ2-5 | TRBV10-3 | CGTSGSGETQYF
TRBD2 | 16 | TRBJ2-7 | TRBV6-5 | CASSYSGSGRAYEQYF
- | 16 | TRBJ2-7 | TRBV6-5 | CASSYLSGTHAYEQYF
- | 18 | TRBJ2-1 | TRBV4-1 | CASSQAVSSVGFGNEQFF
TRBD1 | 15 | TRBJ1-2 | TRBV19 | CASSTATGAGYGYTF
- | 14 | TRBJ1-1 | TRBV4-1 | CASSTAATGAEAFF
- | 15 | TRBJ2-3 | TRBV27 | CASSLSGAYTDTQYF
TRBD2 | 15 | TRBJ2-7 | TRBV27 | CASSPRLAGVREQYF
- | 16 | TRBJ2-1 | TRBV21-1 | CASSKSQGVSSNEQFF
- | 14 | TRBJ1-1 | TRBV29-1 | CSVESGGSGTEAFF
- | 16 | TRBJ2-1 | TRBV4-1 | CASSQIWRGAYNEQFF
- | 15 | TRBJ2-1 | TRBV23-1 | CASSQPPGINNEQFF
- | 15 | TRBJ1-1 | TRBV6-5 | CASSYFPTMNTEAFF
- | 15 | TRBJ2-2 | TRBV6-5 | CASSSTGYDTGELFF
- | 16 | TRBJ2-5 | TRBV5-8 | CASSLYVEGGQETQYF
- | 13 | TRBJ2-5 | TRBV20-1 | CSASRRAQETQYF
TRBD2 | 17 | TRBJ2-3 | TRBV19 | CASSTRTSIPTMDTQYF
TRBD1 | 16 | TRBJ1-6 | TRBV18 | CASSPQLGTENSPLHF
- | 15 | TRBJ2-7 | TRBV7-3 | CASSLTGPSSYEQYF
- | 16 | TRBJ2-2 | TRBV3-1/TRBV3-2 | CASSQEVDPDTGELFF
- | 16 | TRBJ2-1 | TRBV7-2 | CASSLGGITGYNEQFF
- | 14 | TRBJ1-5 | TRBV11-2 | CASSLSASRRPQHF
- | 11 | TRBJ1-2 | TRBV2 | CASPAGLGYTF
- | 13 | TRBJ2-7 | TRBV5-1 | CASSLDEGYEQYF
- | 14 | TRBJ2-3 | TRBV6-4 | CASKASSSTDTQYF